These 19 T cell receptor beta chains were all obtained from the same sample, sequenced in a study of blood T cell repertoires in COVID-19. Using immunoSEQ multiplex PCR, the repertoire was profiled, and TCRdb retains in-frame clones only, with some absent. In the table there are over 150,000 clones, around 74% of which are singletons. The sequenced sample was peripheral blood. These receptors were taken from an older man with acute or convalescent COVID-19.

The sample holds one count of this clone. The chain employs TRBV7-9 and TRBJ2-4; D is perhaps TRBD1 (6 bases). V lost 2 bases and J lost 3, with 14 bases in between. The CDR3 totals 16 residues. Germline V gene lookup returns CDR1 SEHNR and CDR2 FQNEAQ (reference sequence). DNA for the CDR3: TGTGCCAGCAGCTTACCCCACCCCAGGGGCAAAAACATTCAGTACTTC. Translated: CASSLPHPRGKNIQYF.

The chain combines TRBV6-6 with TRBJ1-5; TRBD1 is a possible D gene (6 bases). Germline V lookup: CDR1 MNHNY, CDR2 SVGAGI (reference sequence). CDR3 length: 15 residues. With 7 bases removed from V and 2 bases from J, the gap between germline ends came to 15 bases. The CDR3 sequence is CASIAQGFGNQPQHF. The CDR3 bases are TGTGCCAGCATAGCACAGGGTTTCGGCAATCAGCCCCAGCATTTT.

The chain couples TRBV27 to TRBJ2-3; the D is unclear. Trimming cost V 8 bases and J 0 bases, with 9 bases left between them. The CDR3 covers 13 residues. Germline V lookup: CDR1 MNHEY, CDR2 SMNVEV (reference sequence). The CDR3 protein is CASQDSSTDTQYF. The CDR3 nucleotides are TGTGCCAGCCAGGATAGTAGCACAGATACGCAGTATTTT.

This chain connects TRBV27 to TRBJ1-1; D remains unclear. Germline lookup yields CDR1 MNHEY and CDR2 SMNVEV (reference sequence). Trimming removed 2 bases at V and 1 base at J, with 5 bases between. The CDR3 sequence is 13 residues long. CDR3 coding DNA: TGTGCCAGCAGTTTAGGCGGGAACACTGAAGCTTTCTTT. As protein: CASSLGGNTEAFF.

V is TRBV19 and J is TRBJ1-2; the D gene is possibly TRBD1 (6 bases). V lost 5 bases and J 6 bases, leaving 16 bases between the germline ends. Germline V gene data show CDR1 as LNHDA and CDR2 as SQIVND (reference sequence). This CDR3 has 14 amino acids. In DNA, the CDR3 is TGTGCCAGTAGTCCCTCGCAGGGGTCCCATGGCTACACCTTC. Its translation: CASSPSQGSHGYTF.

This clone has just one count. The chain has TRBV7-2 and TRBJ2-5, with 9 bases matching TRBD1. Trimming took 3 bases from V and 5 from J; bases not matched to a gene: 4. Per germline, CDR1 SGHTA and CDR2 FQGNSA. This CDR3 comprises 14 residues. CDR3 coding DNA: TGTGCCAGCAGCTTCGGGACAGGGATGGAGACCCAGTACTTC. Its protein is CASSFGTGMETQYF.

The chain couples TRBV28 to TRBJ1-2, with 7 bases matching TRBD1. The CDR3 is 15 residues long. J was trimmed by 1 base and V by 5 bases; bases with no gene match: 7. The germline gives CDR1 MDHEN, CDR2 SYDVKM. DNA for the CDR3: TGTGCCAGCAGTCTGGGGACAGCGCTTAACTATGGCTACACCTTC. It yields the protein CASSLGTALNYGYTF.

This clone was counted at least ten times. The chain has TRBV19 and TRBJ1-5, with D hard to call. The germline V gene has CDR1 LNHDA and CDR2 SQIVND (reference sequence). Trimming shortened V by 9 bases and J by 0 bases, and 12 bases separated the two germline ends. The CDR3 covers 14 residues. For the CDR3, the DNA is TGTGCCAGCCGCAGGCTTTCTAGCAATCAGCCCCAGCATTTT. This gives the protein CASRRLSSNQPQHF. The variable domain in full, with the rest retrieved from reference TRBV19 and TRBJ1-5, is DGGITQSPKYLFRKEGQNVTLSCEQNLNHDAMYWYRQDPGQGLRLIYYSQIVNDFQKGDIAEGYSVSREKKESFPLTVTSAQKNPTAFYLCASRRLSSNQPQHFGDGTRLSIL.

The chain employs TRBV6-6 and TRBJ1-3; TRBD1 matches 7 bases. The germline gives CDR1 MNHNY, CDR2 SVGAGI (reference sequence). V was clipped by 2 bases and J by 5 bases; unmatched bases: 9. The CDR3 is 16 residues long. This CDR3 is CASSYKGDSRRNTIYF. For the CDR3, the DNA is TGTGCCAGCAGTTACAAGGGGGACAGCAGGAGAAACACCATATATTTT.

This clone was detected once. This rearrangement joins TRBV27 to TRBJ2-7; D unresolved. The CDR3 is 14 residues long. Per the germline V gene, CDR1 is MNHEY and CDR2 is SMNVEV (reference sequence). V lost 2 bases and J 0 bases, leaving 8 bases between the germline ends. The CDR3: CASSLDRVSYEQYF. CDR3 nucleotide sequence: TGTGCCAGCAGTTTAGATCGGGTCTCCTACGAGCAGTACTTC.

The chain has TRBV5-1 and TRBJ2-2; D gene ambiguous. Germline CDR1 reads SGHRS; CDR2 reads YFSETQ. CDR3 length: 14 residues. V dropped 0 bases and J dropped 7 bases, with 10 bases sitting between them. CDR3 residues: CASSLGDVVGELFF. CDR3 sequence (DNA): TGCGCCAGCAGCTTGGGAGATGTGGTCGGGGAGCTGTTTTTT.

V usage is TRBV19 and J usage is TRBJ1-6; possible D gene TRBD1, 6 bases. From germline, CDR1 is LNHDA and CDR2 SQIVND (reference sequence). Trimming left V 6 bases short and J 7 bases short, with 19 bases between. This CDR3 is built from 16 residues. The CDR3 reads CASRAGDRFRNSPLHF. The DNA of the CDR3 is TGTGCCAGTAGGGCAGGGGACCGTTTTAGAAATTCACCCCTCCACTTT. Full variable domain (outside the CDR3, taken from reference TRBV19 and TRBJ1-6): DGGITQSPKYLFRKEGQNVTLSCEQNLNHDAMYWYRQDPGQGLRLIYYSQIVNDFQKGDIAEGYSVSREKKESFPLTVTSAQKNPTAFYLCASRAGDRFRNSPLHFGNGTRLTVT.

The genes are TRBV3-1 (or the pseudogene TRBV3-2) and TRBJ2-3; 11 nucleotides match TRBD2. Unmatched junction bases numbered 2, after V lost 3 bases and J lost 6 bases. CDR1 is LGHDT and CDR2 is YNNKEL in the germline V gene (reference sequence). This CDR3 is built from 14 residues. The CDR3 sequence: CASSQTSGADTQYF. The CDR3 DNA is TGTGCCAGCAGCCAGACTAGCGGGGCTGATACGCAGTATTTT.

V usage is TRBV7-9 and J usage is TRBJ1-2; 7 bases map to TRBD1. Trimming removed 5 bases from V and 2 bases from J; junction bases left unmatched: 8. Germline CDR1 is SEHNR and CDR2 is FQNEAQ (reference sequence). The CDR3 sequence is 15 residues long. CDR3 amino acids: CASSLGTVLNYGYTF. DNA for the CDR3: TGTGCCAGCAGCCTAGGGACAGTCCTAAACTATGGCTACACCTTC.

The V and J genes are TRBV5-1 and TRBJ2-1; 10 bases are a match to TRBD2. CDR1 is SGHRS, CDR2 YFSETQ, per germline. Trimming at V came to 0 bases and at J to 5 bases, leaving 2 bases not matched to a gene. CDR3 length equals 15 residues. CDR3 region: CASSLALAGNNEQFF. CDR3 DNA sequence: TGCGCCAGCAGCTTGGCACTAGCGGGAAACAATGAGCAGTTCTTC. The full variable domain, in which reference TRBV5-1 and TRBJ2-1 provide the parts outside the CDR3, is KAGVTQTPRYLIKTRGQQVTLSCSPISGHRSVSWYQQTPGQGLQFLFEYFSETQRNKGNFPGRFSGRQFSNSRSEMNVSTLELGDSALYLCASSLALAGNNEQFFGPGTRLTVL.

V usage is TRBV2 and J usage is TRBJ2-3; the match to TRBD2 covers 8 bases. Per the germline V gene, CDR1 is SNHLY and CDR2 is FYNNEI. Trimming cost V 6 bases and J 3 bases; bases outside gene matches: 11. This CDR3 is built from 16 residues. CDR3 loop: CASRPAGSGRTDTQYF. In nucleotides, the CDR3 is TGTGCCAGCAGACCTGCAGGGAGCGGGAGAACAGATACGCAGTATTTT.

This clone occurred once. The J gene is TRBJ2-7, the V gene TRBV18, with a weak D call TRBD1 (5 bases). Germline V lookup: CDR1 KGHSH, CDR2 LQKENI. The CDR3 has 13 amino acids. V dropped 6 bases and J dropped 7 bases, with 16 bases sitting between them. The DNA for the CDR3 is TGTGCCAGCTCTCAGTCAGGGTTTCGGGAGCAGTACTTC. This codes for CASSQSGFREQYF.

The DNA for the CDR3 is TGTGCCAGTAGTATCACCCTACCCGATACAGGGAGCTCCTATAATTCACCCCTCCACTTT. It specifies CASSITLPDTGSSYNSPLHF. The genes are TRBV19 and TRBJ1-6, with a possible D match to TRBD1 (6 bases). The CDR3 consists of 20 residues. Germline-derived CDR1 and CDR2 are LNHDA and SQIVND (reference sequence). The germline V and J ends were trimmed by 3 bases and 0 bases, with 21 bases remaining between them.

This clone appeared a few times. The V call is TRBV4-1, the J call TRBJ2-7; tentative D call: TRBD2 (6 bases). Trimming shortened V by 2 bases and J by 0 bases, and 20 bases separated the two germline ends. Germline V gives CDR1 MGHRA, CDR2 YSYEKL. CDR3 length: 18 residues. The CDR3 is CASSQPPDGEVRSYEQYF. The CDR3 nucleotides read TGCGCCAGCAGCCAACCGCCCGATGGGGAGGTTCGCTCCTACGAGCAGTACTTC.